A single sample is the source of the 18 T cell receptor beta chains below, sequenced in a study of CD8+ T cells in alopecia areata. As the sequencing template, cDNA was produced by extracting RNA and reverse transcribing it. Profiled with immunoSEQ multiplex PCR; TCRdb holds only in-frame clones, not every one. Counted here are some 190,000 clones, about 47% occurring once; the ten biggest clones make up about 9.5%. The treatment here: oral pan-JAK inhibitor, 5-10 mg twice daily. Specimen: CD8+ T cells sorted from blood, collected around week 54, from a patient treated with tofacitinib. Source of these receptors: a human donor with alopecia areata.

This chain connects TRBV4-3 to TRBJ1-4; D might be TRBD1 (6 bases). Per germline, CDR1 LGHNA and CDR2 YSLEER. The ends were cut back, 1 base at V and 5 bases at J, with 11 bases in the middle. The CDR3 is 15 residues long. The CDR3 here is CASSQGWTVNEKLFF. CDR3 sequence (DNA): TGCGCCAGCAGCCAAGGTTGGACAGTGAATGAAAAACTGTTTTTT.

The chain recombines TRBV5-1 with TRBJ2-7, with 7 bases fitting TRBD2. CDR1 is SGHRS, CDR2 YFSETQ, per germline. The CDR3 contains 18 residues. V lost 0 bases and J lost 0; bases outside the gene matches: 12. The CDR3, as DNA: TGCGCCAGCAGCTTGGCTGGGAGGGAGGCAGAGAGCTCCTACGAGCAGTACTTC. It specifies CASSLAGREAESSYEQYF.

The chain recombines TRBV27 with TRBJ2-3, with 9 nucleotides matching TRBD1. J was trimmed by 1 base and V by 6 bases; bases with no gene match: 5. This CDR3 contains 15 residues. Germline V lookup: CDR1 MNHEY, CDR2 SMNVEV (reference sequence). CDR3 sequence (DNA): TGTGCCAGCAGACCTTGGACAGGGGGCACAGATACGCAGTATTTT. It yields the protein CASRPWTGGTDTQYF.

This sequence joins TRBV15 and TRBJ1-5; D ambiguous. The CDR3 runs 13 residues. Trimming removed 0 bases from V and 6 bases from J, with 6 bases in between. The germline V gene has CDR1 LNHNV and CDR2 YYDKDF (reference sequence). The CDR3 loop reads CATSRERVQPQHF. The CDR3 nucleotides read TGTGCCACCAGCAGAGAGAGGGTTCAGCCCCAGCATTTT.

The genes are TRBV5-6 and TRBJ2-5; D is perhaps TRBD1 (6 bases). Germline V lookup: CDR1 SGHDT, CDR2 YYEEEE. The V end lost 4 bases, the J end lost 5 bases, and 18 bases lay between the germline ends. This CDR3 comprises 15 residues. CDR3 sequence reads: CASSDGTGIGETQYF. The CDR3 DNA reads TGTGCCAGCAGCGACGGAACAGGGATCGGCGAGACCCAGTACTTC.

The chain uses TRBV7-8 and TRBJ1-2; TRBD1 might be the D (6 bases). This CDR3 is 14 amino acids long. Germline CDR1 is SGHVS and CDR2 is FQNEAQ. Trimming took off 5 bases at V and 4 bases at J, with 14 bases between the two ends. CDR3 sequence (DNA): TGTGCCAGCAGCCCCAGGACAGAAACCTATGGCTACACCTTC. Its protein product is CASSPRTETYGYTF.

The chain combines TRBV5-6 with TRBJ2-7; TRBD2 matches at 9 bases. The V segment lost 2 bases and the J segment 5 bases; nucleotides outside the gene matches: 2. Germline CDR1 reads SGHDT; CDR2 reads YYEEEE. The CDR3 consists of 13 residues. Written as DNA, the CDR3 is TGTGCCAGCAGCTTCCAGCGGGGGGACGAGCAGTACTTC. Its protein is CASSFQRGDEQYF.

The gene calls are TRBV5-1 and TRBJ2-5; D assignment may be TRBD1 or TRBD2 (6 bases each). Germline-derived CDR1 and CDR2 are SGHRS and YFSETQ. The CDR3 has 12 residues. Trimming stripped 5 bases from V and 5 bases from J, with 10 bases between. CDR3 residues: CASRGGLETQYF. In DNA form, the CDR3 reads TGCGCCAGCAGAGGGGGGCTGGAGACCCAGTACTTC.

This chain joins TRBV7-2 and TRBJ1-2, with 9 bases lining up with TRBD1. The germline V gene encodes CDR1 SGHTA and CDR2 FQGNSA. Losses at the gene ends were 3 bases for V and 6 bases for J; bases not matched to a gene: 5. CDR3 length: 14 residues. CDR3 DNA: TGTGCCAGCAGCTTCCCCGGGACAGGGAATGGCTACACCTTC. Its translation is CASSFPGTGNGYTF.

CDR3 amino acids: CASSQVQGGLYNEQFF. The CDR3 DNA follows: TGCGCCAGCAGCCAAGTGCAGGGGGGCTTGTACAATGAGCAGTTCTTC. The V gene is TRBV4-3, the J gene TRBJ2-1; D is possibly TRBD1 (7 bases). The germline gives CDR1 LGHNA, CDR2 YSLEER. The V end was cut by 1 base, the J end by 4 bases, with 14 bases between. CDR3 length: 16 amino acids.

Only a few counts were recorded for this clone. The V gene is TRBV5-5, the J gene TRBJ2-7; weak D call: TRBD2 (6 bases). Germline V gives CDR1 SGHKS, CDR2 YYEKEE (reference sequence). V was cut by 4 bases and J by 4 bases, with 15 bases left in between. The CDR3 runs 14 residues. CDR3 in DNA: TGTGCCAGCAGCCCCGGGAGACTCCCGTACGAGCAGTACTTC. Its translation is CASSPGRLPYEQYF.

V and J are TRBV19 and TRBJ2-1; TRBD1 matches at 9 bases. The trim removed 4 bases at V and 8 bases at J, leaving 9 bases unmatched. Germline assignment: CDR1 LNHDA and CDR2 SQIVND (reference sequence). The CDR3 covers 15 residues. The CDR3 reads CASSTDRDRVHEQFF. The CDR3 DNA follows: TGTGCCAGTAGTACGGACCGGGACAGGGTGCATGAGCAGTTCTTC.

The chain has TRBV6-1 and TRBJ2-3; weak D call: TRBD2 (6 bases). This CDR3 has 13 amino acids. Trimming cost V 8 bases and J 6 bases, with 15 bases left between them. Germline CDR1 is MNHNS and CDR2 is SASEGT. CDR3 amino acids: CASRELHTDTQYF. For the CDR3, the DNA is TGTGCCAGCCGGGAGCTCCACACGGATACGCAGTATTTT.

This chain uses TRBV30 with TRBJ2-7, with D hard to call. CDR1 GTSNPN and CDR2 SVGIG come from the germline V gene (reference sequence). Trimming removed 1 base at V and 7 bases at J, with 14 bases between. The CDR3 has 13 amino acids. The CDR3 sequence is CAWSGSRLGEQYF. CDR3 bases: TGTGCCTGGAGTGGGAGTCGACTCGGGGAGCAGTACTTC.

The V call is TRBV27, the J call TRBJ2-7; D call uncertain. Germline V gene data show CDR1 as MNHEY and CDR2 as SMNVEV (reference sequence). CDR3 length: 14 residues. With 5 bases removed from V and 0 bases from J, the gap between germline ends came to 11 bases. For the CDR3, the DNA is TGTGCCAGCAGTCGGGCGGAGACCTCCTACGAGCAGTACTTC. Translating gives CASSRAETSYEQYF.

Points on this clone: Germline and junction disagree at one end, which may indicate a read error. J is TRBJ1-2 and V is TRBV6-5; D unresolved. Germline V CDR1 and CDR2: MNHEY, SVGAGI. This CDR3 is built from 14 residues. The DNA of the CDR3 is TGTGCCAGCAGCTACTCGGTGGGCTACGGCGGCTACACCTTC. Its protein is CASSYSVGYGGYTF.

This chain uses TRBV5-1 with TRBJ1-1; D gene unclear. Trimming cost V 2 bases and J 0 bases, with 8 bases left between them. The CDR3 totals 14 residues. In germline, CDR1 is SGHRS, CDR2 YFSETQ. CDR3 protein: CASSLSSVNTEAFF. DNA for the CDR3: TGCGCCAGCAGCTTAAGCAGTGTGAACACTGAAGCTTTCTTT.

This chain connects TRBV27 to TRBJ2-1, with D unresolved. Germline CDR1 and CDR2: MNHEY and SMNVEV (reference sequence). The CDR3 length is 11 residues. Trimming removed 7 bases from V and 10 bases from J, with 11 bases in between. The CDR3 bases are TGTGCCAGCACCTGGGGTTCCGAGCAGTTCTTC. As protein: CASTWGSEQFF.